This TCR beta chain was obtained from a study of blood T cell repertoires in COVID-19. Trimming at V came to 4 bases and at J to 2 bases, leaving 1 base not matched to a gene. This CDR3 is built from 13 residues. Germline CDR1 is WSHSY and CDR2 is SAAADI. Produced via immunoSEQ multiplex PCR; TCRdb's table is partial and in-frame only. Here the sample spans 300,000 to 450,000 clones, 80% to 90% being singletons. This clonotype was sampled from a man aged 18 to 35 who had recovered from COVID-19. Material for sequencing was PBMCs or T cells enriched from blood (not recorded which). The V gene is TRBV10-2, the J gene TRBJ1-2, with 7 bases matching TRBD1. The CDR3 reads CASSATGNYGYTF. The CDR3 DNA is TGCGCCAGCAGTGCGACAGGGAACTATGGCTACACCTTC.